This TCR beta chain is from a study of T cell responses to AZD1222 COVID-19 vaccine. Study outcomes and limitations: Spike-spanning, vaccine-associated CD4 TCRs were dominant at 160-218 and 743-854. It was only 6 or 7 AZD1222 recipients who were seropositive at baseline.

Concerning this clone itself: No antigen is known for it.

Germline V gene lookup returns CDR1 ENHRY and CDR2 SYGVKD. The CDR3 totals 18 residues. The germline V and J ends were trimmed by 1 base and 2 bases, with 18 bases remaining between them. Data came from immunoSEQ multiplex PCR; TCRdb stores just in-frame clones and leaves some out. This sample yields 120,000 to 150,000 clones, of which about nine tenths are seen a single time; roughly 3.5% belongs to the top ten. This clonotype was sampled from an adult in good health. This specimen consisted of peripheral blood, obtained on day 0 of MenACWY control vaccination. The chain recombines TRBV10-3 with TRBJ1-5; a possible D gene is TRBD1 (5 bases). The CDR3 nucleotides read TGTGCCATCAGTGAGTGGTTCGCGGGGGGAAGGGGCAATCAGCCCCAGCATTTT. Its protein is CAISEWFAGGRGNQPQHF.